This TCR beta chain was captured in a study of blood T cell repertoires in COVID-19. As for the study in general: Sites in the United States, Italy and Spain provided acute and convalescent COVID-19 samples.

Trimming at V came to 3 bases and at J to 3 bases, leaving 8 bases not matched to a gene. Germline V lookup: CDR1 MNHEY, CDR2 SMNVEV (reference sequence). The CDR3 runs 15 residues. Per the study methods: Amplification with reference gene primers provided the estimates of nucleated cell counts. Generated by immunoSEQ multiplex PCR, the TCRdb table keeps only in-frame clones and is missing some. V and J calls and clone size follow that table, whereas D and trimming were derived from the DNA. The sample comprises roughly 250,000 clones, more than 85% of which are singletons, and about 2.5% rests with the top ten.

The sample taken for sequencing was peripheral blood. V gene TRBV27 combines with J gene TRBJ2-7, with 7 positions matching TRBD2. This TCR derives from a young adult with COVID-19, enrolled during active disease. The DNA for the CDR3 is TGTGCCAGCAGTTTGGCCAGCGGGAACTTCTACGAGCAGTACTTC. Translation: CASSLASGNFYEQYF.